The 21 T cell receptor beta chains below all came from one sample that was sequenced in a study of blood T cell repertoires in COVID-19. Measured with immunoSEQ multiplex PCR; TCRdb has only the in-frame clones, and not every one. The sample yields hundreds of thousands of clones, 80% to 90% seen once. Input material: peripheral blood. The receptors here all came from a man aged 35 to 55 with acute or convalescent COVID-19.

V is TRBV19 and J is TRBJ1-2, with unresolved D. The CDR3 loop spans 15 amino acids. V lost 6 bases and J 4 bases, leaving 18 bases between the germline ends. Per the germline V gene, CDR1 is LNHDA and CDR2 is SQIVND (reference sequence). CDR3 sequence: CASRPREGLTYGYTF. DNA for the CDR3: TGTGCCAGTAGACCTCGGGAAGGCCTCACCTATGGCTACACCTTC. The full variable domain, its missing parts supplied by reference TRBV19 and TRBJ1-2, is DGGITQSPKYLFRKEGQNVTLSCEQNLNHDAMYWYRQDPGQGLRLIYYSQIVNDFQKGDIAEGYSVSREKKESFPLTVTSAQKNPTAFYLCASRPREGLTYGYTFGSGTRLTVV.

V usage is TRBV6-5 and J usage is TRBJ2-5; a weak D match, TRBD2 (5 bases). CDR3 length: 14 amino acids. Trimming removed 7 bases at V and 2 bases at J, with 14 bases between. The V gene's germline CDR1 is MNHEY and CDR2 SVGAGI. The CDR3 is CASNRAVPQETQYF. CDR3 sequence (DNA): TGTGCCAGCAACCGAGCGGTACCGCAAGAGACCCAGTACTTC.

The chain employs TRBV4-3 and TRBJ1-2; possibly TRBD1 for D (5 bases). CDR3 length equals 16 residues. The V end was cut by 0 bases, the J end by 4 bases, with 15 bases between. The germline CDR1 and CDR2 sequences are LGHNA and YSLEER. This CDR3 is CASSQERDRGPYGYTF. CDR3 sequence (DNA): TGCGCCAGCAGCCAAGAAAGAGACAGAGGACCCTATGGCTACACCTTC.

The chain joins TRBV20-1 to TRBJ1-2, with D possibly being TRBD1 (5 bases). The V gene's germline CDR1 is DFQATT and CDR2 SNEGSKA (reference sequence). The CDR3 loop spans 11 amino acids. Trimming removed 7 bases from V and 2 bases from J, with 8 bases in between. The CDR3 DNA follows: TGCAGTGGCAGGGCAAACTATGGCTACACCTTC. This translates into CSGRANYGYTF.

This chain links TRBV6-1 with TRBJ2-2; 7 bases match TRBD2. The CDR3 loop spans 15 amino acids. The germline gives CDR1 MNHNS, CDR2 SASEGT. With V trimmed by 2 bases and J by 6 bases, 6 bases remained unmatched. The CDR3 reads CASSEPGRMSGELFF. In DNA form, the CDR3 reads TGTGCCAGCAGTGAACCCGGGAGGATGTCCGGGGAGCTGTTTTTT.

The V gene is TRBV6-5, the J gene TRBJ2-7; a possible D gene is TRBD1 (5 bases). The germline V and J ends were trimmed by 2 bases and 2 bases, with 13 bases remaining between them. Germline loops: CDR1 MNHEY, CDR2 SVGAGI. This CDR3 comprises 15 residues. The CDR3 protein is CASSYTGRDAYEQYF. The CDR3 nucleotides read TGTGCCAGCAGTTACACCGGCAGGGATGCCTACGAGCAGTACTTC.

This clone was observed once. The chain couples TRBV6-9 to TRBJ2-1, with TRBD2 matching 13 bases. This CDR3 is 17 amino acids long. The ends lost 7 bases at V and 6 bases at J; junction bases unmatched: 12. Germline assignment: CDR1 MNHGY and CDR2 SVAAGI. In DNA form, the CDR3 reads TGTGCCAGCAAACGGACTAGCGGGAGCTGGTTTATCAATGAGCAGTTCTTC. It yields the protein CASKRTSGSWFINEQFF.

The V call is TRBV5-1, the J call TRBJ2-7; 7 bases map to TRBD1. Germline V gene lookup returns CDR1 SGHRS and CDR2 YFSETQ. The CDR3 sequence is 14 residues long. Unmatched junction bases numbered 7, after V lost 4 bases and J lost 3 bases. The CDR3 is CASSPGQSHYEQYF. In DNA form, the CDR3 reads TGCGCCAGCAGCCCGGGACAGAGTCACTACGAGCAGTACTTC.

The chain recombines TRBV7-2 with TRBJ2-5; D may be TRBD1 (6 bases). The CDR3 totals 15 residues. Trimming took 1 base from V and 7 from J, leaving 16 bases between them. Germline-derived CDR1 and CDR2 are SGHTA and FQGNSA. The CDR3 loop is CASSLELGALGTQYF. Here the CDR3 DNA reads TGTGCCAGCAGCTTAGAACTGGGGGCCTTGGGGACCCAGTACTTC.

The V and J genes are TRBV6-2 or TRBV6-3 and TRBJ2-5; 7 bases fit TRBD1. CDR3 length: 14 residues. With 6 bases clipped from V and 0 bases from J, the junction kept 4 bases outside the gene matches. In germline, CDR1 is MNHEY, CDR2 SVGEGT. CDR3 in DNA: TGTGCCAGCAGCCCGGGACAGTACCAAGAGACCCAGTACTTC. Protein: CASSPGQYQETQYF.

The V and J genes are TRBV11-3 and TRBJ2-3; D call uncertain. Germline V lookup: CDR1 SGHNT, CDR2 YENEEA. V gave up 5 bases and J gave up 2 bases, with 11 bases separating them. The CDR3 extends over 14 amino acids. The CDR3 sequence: CASSPTPYTDTQYF. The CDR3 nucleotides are TGTGCCAGCAGCCCTACGCCTTACACAGATACGCAGTATTTT.

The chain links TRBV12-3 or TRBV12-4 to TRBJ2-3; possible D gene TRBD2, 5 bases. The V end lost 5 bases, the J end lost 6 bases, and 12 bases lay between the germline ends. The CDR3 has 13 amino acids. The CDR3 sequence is CASSILRGDTQYF. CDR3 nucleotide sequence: TGTGCCAGCAGTATCTTAAGAGGGGATACGCAGTATTTT.

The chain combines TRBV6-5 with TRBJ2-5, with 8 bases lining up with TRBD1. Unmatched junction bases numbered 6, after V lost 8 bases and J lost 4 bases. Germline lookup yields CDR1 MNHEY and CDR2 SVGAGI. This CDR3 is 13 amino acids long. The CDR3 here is CASGSDRAETQYF. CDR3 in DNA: TGTGCCAGCGGTTCGGACAGGGCAGAGACCCAGTACTTC.

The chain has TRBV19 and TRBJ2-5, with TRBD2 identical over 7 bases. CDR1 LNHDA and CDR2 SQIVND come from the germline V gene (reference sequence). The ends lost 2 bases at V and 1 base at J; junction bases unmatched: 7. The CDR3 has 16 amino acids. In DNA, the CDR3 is TGTGCCAGTAGTATAAGGGCGGGGGTCATCCAAGAGACCCAGTACTTC. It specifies CASSIRAGVIQETQYF.

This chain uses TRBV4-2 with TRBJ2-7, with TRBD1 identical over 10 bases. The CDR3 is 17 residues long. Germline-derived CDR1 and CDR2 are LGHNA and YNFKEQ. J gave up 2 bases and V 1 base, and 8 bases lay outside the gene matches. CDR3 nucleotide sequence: TGTGCCAGCAGCCAAGGGCCTAGCGGACAGGGGGCCTACGAGCAGTACTTC. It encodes CASSQGPSGQGAYEQYF.

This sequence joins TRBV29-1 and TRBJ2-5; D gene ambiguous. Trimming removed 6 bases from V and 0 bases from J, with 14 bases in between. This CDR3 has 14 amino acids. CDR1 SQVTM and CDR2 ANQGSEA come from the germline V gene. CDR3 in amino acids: CSVDSEADQETQYF. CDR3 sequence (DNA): TGCAGCGTCGACTCCGAGGCGGACCAAGAGACCCAGTACTTC. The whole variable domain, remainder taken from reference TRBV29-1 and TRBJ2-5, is SAVISQKPSRDICQRGTSLTIQCQVDSQVTMMFWYRQQPGQSLTLIATANQGSEATYESGFVIDKFPISRPNLTFSTLTVSNMSPEDSSIYLCSVDSEADQETQYFGPGTRLLVL.

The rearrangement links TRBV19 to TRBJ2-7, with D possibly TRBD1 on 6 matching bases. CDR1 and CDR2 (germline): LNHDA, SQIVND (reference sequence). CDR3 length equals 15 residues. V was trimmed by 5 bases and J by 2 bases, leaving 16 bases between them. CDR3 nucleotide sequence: TGTGCCAGTAGTCTGGACCAGGGGCCCCCCTACGAGCAGTACTTC. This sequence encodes CASSLDQGPPYEQYF.

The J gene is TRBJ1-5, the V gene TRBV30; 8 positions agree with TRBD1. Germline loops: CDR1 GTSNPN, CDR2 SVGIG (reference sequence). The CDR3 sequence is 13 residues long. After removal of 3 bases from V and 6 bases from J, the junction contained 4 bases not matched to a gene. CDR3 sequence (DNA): TGTGCCTGGAGCCCAGGGGGCCTTCAGCCCCAGCATTTT. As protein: CAWSPGGLQPQHF.

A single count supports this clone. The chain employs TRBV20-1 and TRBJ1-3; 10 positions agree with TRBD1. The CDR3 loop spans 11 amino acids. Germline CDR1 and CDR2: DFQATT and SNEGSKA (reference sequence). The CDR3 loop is CSGQGENTIYF. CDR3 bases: TGCAGCGGACAGGGGGAAAACACCATATATTTT.

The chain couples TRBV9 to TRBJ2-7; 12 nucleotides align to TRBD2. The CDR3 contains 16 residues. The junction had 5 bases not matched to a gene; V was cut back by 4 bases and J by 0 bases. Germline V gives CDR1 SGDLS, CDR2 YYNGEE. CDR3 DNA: TGTGCCAGCAGCACAACGGGACTAGCGGGCTCCTACGAGCAGTACTTC. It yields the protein CASSTTGLAGSYEQYF.

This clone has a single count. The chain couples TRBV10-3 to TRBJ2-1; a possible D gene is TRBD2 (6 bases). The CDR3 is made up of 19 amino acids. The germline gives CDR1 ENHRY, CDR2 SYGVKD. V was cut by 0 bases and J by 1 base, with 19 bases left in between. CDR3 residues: CAISESGRGLPLSYNEQFF. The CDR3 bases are TGTGCCATCAGTGAGTCGGGAAGGGGACTTCCTTTATCCTACAATGAGCAGTTCTTC.